This TCR beta chain emerged from a study of beta chain features in type 1 diabetes. Notes on the study in general: Patients showed naive, central memory and Treg TCRB repertoires that appeared more similar than those of healthy donors.

Germline CDR1 and CDR2: SEHNR and FQNEAQ (reference sequence). V was clipped by 0 bases and J by 4 bases; unmatched bases: 5. CDR3 length: 16 amino acids. As for this clone: The antigen is undetermined.

The isolated RNA, all of it, was reverse transcribed, so expressed TCRB transcripts were what got sequenced. Profiling relied on immunoSEQ multiplex PCR, and the TCRdb table lists in-frame clones only, not all of them. In the table there are some 230,000 clones, 7.5% to 10% of which are singletons. The chain joins TRBV7-9 to TRBJ2-1, with 8 bases that match TRBD2. The sequence was collected from a woman between 18 and 29 years old in good health. Sequenced material: naive CD4+ T cells from blood. The CDR3 nucleotides read TGTGCCAGCAGCTTAGCCCCTAGCGGGTATTACAATGAGCAGTTCTTC. This translates into CASSLAPSGYYNEQFF.